One T cell receptor beta chain is described in this entry. Seattle patients were enrolled while actively infected and followed longitudinally. Germline V lookup: CDR1 SNHLY, CDR2 FYNNEI. The CDR3 length is 12 residues. With V trimmed by 6 bases and J by 9 bases, 5 bases remained unmatched. The sample belongs to a study of blood T cell repertoires in COVID-19. Study overall: PBMCs, B-cell-depleted T cells, or T cells were the source of the cDNA or gDNA that made up the material.

Sequencing was performed with immunoSEQ multiplex PCR; in TCRdb, only in-frame clones are kept and a portion is missing. The sample yields under 95,000 clones, about 85% seen once. Material: peripheral blood. The sequence was obtained from a woman aged 80 or over with COVID-19, enrolled during active disease. V is TRBV2 and J is TRBJ2-1; TRBD2 matches at 7 bases. This CDR3 reads CASRASGVEQFF. The CDR3 region has the DNA TGTGCCAGCAGAGCAAGCGGGGTTGAGCAGTTCTTC.